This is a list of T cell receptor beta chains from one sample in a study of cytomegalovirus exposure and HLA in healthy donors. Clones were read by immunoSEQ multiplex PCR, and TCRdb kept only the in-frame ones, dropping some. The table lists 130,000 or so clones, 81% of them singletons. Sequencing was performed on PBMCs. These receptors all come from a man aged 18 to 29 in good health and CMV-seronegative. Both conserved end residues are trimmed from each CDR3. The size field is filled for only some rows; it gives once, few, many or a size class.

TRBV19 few ASSLTGTGGSEQY
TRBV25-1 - ASSDRAVGEQY
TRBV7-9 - SSSLATFGITYEQY
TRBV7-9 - ASSLFLAGGPVAKNIQY
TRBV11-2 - ASSLGTLVTYEQY
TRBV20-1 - SAGQGYEQY
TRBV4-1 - ASTPMTQGGTEAF
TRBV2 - ASSEALGGEGYEQY
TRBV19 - ASGSRTGYNSPLH
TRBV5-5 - ASSLGGPSVHREAF
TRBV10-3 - AISELGTGGEQY
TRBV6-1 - ASTVGQTPLH
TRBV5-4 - ASSSWEGSGEQY
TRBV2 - ASSDLAEYQETQY
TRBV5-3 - ARSPLTHLWNTEAF
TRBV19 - ASNPPGQGLYGYT
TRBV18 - ASSLGGGQDGANQPQH
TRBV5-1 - ASSSDRGHGYT
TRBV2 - ASTLLTSTDTQY
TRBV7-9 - ASSLPGGNTEAF
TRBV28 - ASSWDSRETQY
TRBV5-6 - ASSSDFEQF
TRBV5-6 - ASSSPARGNSPLH
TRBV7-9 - ASSHHRGPGNTEAF
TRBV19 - ASSIRGSSSSGNTIY
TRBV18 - ASSLGQGAYGYT
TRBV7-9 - ASSSMWSGVYNEQF
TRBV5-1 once ASSLLGQWSDEQY
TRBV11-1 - ASSLQGVYSPLH
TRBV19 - ASSDQYFNEKLF
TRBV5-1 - ASSLGTGNSNGNTIY